Given below is one TCR beta chain in context. Antigen: not known. Germline loops: CDR1 SGHRS, CDR2 YFSETQ. The CDR3 contains 15 residues. The data belong to a study of monozygotic twins with inflammatory bowel disease. General study points: Using the inverse Simpson index, IBD patients had lower TCRbeta diversity than healthy co-twins.

A template switching step added UMIs, each with a 6-nucleotide sample barcode. TCRdb re-called the 5' RACE reads and shows each CDR3 protein once, DNA omitted. The repertoire shows about 330,000 distinct CDR3 sequences; the top ten hold 2% to 2.5%. A 2.5 ml blood sample was drawn per donor. This receptor was obtained from a human donor with ulcerative colitis or Crohn's disease, or a healthy co-twin of an affected twin (not recorded which). The J gene is TRBJ1-1, the V gene TRBV5-1. The sequencing sample was made of blood. Here the CDR3 reads CASSAGGRMNTEAFF.